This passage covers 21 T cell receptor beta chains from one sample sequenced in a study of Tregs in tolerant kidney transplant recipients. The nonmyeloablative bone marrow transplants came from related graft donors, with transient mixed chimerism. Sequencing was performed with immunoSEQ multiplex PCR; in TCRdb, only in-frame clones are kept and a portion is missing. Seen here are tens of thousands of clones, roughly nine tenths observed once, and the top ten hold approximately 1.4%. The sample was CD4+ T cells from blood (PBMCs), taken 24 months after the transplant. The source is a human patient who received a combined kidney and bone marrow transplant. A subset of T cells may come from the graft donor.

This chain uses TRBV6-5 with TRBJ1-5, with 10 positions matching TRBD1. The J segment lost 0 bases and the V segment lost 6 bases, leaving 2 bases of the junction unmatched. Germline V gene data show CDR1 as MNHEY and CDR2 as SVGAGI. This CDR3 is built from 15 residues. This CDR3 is CASRGQGPSNQPQHF. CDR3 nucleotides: TGTGCCAGCAGGGGACAGGGGCCTAGCAATCAGCCCCAGCATTTT.

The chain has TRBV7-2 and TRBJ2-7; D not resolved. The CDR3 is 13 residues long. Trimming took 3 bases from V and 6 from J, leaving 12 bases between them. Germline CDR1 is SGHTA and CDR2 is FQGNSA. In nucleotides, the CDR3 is TGTGCCAGCAGCTTGGGCCCCTCGGTCGAGCAGTACTTC. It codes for CASSLGPSVEQYF.

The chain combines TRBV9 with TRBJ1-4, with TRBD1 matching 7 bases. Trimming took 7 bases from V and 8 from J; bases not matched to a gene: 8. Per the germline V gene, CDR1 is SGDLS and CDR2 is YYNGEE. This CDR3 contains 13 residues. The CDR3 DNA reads TGTGCCAGCGGAAGACAGGGTTCCGAAAAACTGTTTTTT. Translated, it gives CASGRQGSEKLFF. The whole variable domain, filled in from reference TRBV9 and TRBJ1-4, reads DSGVTQTPKHLITATGQRVTLRCSPRSGDLSVYWYQQSLDQGLQFLIQYYNGEERAKGNILERFSAQQFPDLHSELNLSSLELGDSALYFCASGRQGSEKLFFGSGTQLSVL.

CDR3: CASSLLAGVNNEQFF. CDR3 nucleotides: TGCGCCAGCAGCCTCCTAGCGGGAGTTAACAATGAGCAGTTCTTC. This rearrangement joins TRBV4-3 to TRBJ2-1; 10 bases agree with TRBD2. This CDR3 is 15 amino acids long. V lost 4 bases to trimming and J lost 5 bases; unmatched junction nucleotides: 5. The germline V gene encodes CDR1 LGHNA and CDR2 YSLEER.

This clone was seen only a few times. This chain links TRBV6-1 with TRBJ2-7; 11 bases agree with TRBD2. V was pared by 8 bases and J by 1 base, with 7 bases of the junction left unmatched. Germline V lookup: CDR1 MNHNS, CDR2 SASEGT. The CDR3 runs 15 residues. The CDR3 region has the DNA TGTGCCAGCGGGTATAGCGGGAGGGCTTCCTACGAGCAGTACTTC. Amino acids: CASGYSGRASYEQYF.

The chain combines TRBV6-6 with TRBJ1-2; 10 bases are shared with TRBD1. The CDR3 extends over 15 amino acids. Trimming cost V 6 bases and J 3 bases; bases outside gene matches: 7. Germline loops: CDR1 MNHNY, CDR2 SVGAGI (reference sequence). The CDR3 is CASRRTGGKDYGYTF. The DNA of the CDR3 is TGTGCCAGCAGAAGGACAGGGGGAAAGGACTATGGCTACACCTTC.

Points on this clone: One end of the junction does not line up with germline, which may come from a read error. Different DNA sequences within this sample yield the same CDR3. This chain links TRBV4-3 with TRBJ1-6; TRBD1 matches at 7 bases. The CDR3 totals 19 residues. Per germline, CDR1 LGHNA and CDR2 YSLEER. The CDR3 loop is CASSQNPPTTGMYNSPLHF. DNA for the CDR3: TGCGCCAGCAGCCAAAACCCCCCCACGACAGGGATGTATAATTCCCCCCTCCACTTT.

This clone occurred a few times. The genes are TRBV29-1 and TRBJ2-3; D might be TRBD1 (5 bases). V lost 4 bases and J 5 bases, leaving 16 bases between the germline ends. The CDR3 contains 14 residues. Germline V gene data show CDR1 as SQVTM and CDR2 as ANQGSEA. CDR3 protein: CSVALQVSGDTQYF. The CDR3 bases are TGCAGCGTTGCCTTACAGGTCTCTGGAGATACGCAGTATTTT.

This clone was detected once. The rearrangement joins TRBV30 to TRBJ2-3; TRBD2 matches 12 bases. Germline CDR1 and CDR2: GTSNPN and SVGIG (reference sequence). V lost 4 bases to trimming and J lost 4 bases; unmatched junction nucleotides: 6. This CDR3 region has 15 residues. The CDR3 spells CAWTRLAGEADTQYF. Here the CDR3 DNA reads TGTGCCTGGACCAGACTAGCGGGGGAAGCAGATACGCAGTATTTT.

The chain's CDR3 is CASSSLTRGTEAFF. The CDR3 coding sequence is TGTGCCAGCAGCTCCTTAACGAGGGGGACTGAAGCTTTCTTT. The rearrangement links TRBV7-6 to TRBJ1-1; TRBD1 might be the D (6 bases). Per germline, CDR1 SGHVS and CDR2 FNYEAQ. The CDR3 length is 14 residues. V shed 4 bases and J shed 5 bases, with 14 bases lying between them.

CDR3 residues: CASMRTHYSNQPQHF. In DNA form, the CDR3 reads TGTGCCAGTATGAGGACACATTATAGCAATCAGCCCCAGCATTTT. This chain joins TRBV19 and TRBJ1-5, with a weak D call TRBD1 (5 bases). This CDR3 region has 15 residues. Germline values: CDR1 LNHDA, CDR2 SQIVND (reference sequence). V shed 7 bases and J shed 0 bases, with 13 bases lying between them.

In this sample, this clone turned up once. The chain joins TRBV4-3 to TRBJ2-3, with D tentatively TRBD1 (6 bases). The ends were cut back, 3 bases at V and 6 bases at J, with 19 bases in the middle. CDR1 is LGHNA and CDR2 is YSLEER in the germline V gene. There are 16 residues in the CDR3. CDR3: CASSHRTGTQGDTQYF. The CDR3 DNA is TGCGCCAGCAGCCATCGTACAGGAACTCAGGGGGATACGCAGTATTTT.

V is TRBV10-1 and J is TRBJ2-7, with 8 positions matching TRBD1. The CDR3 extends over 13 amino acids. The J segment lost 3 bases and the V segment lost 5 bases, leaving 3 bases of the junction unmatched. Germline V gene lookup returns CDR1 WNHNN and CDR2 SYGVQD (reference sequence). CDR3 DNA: TGCGCCAGCAGTCATGACAGGGGCTACGAGCAGTACTTC. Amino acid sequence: CASSHDRGYEQYF.

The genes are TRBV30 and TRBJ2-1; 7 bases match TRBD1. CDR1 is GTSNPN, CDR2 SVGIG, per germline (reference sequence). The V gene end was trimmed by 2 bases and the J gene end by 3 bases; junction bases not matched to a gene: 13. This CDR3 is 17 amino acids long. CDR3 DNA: TGTGCCTGGAGTTTGAACTCCGGGACAGTATACTACAATGAGCAGTTCTTC. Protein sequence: CAWSLNSGTVYYNEQFF. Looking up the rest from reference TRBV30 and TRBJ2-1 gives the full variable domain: SQTIHQWPATLVQPVGSPLSLECTVEGTSNPNLYWYRQAAGRGLQLLFYSVGIGQISSEVPQNLSASRPQDRQFILSSKKLLLSDSGFYLCAWSLNSGTVYYNEQFFGPGTRLTVL.

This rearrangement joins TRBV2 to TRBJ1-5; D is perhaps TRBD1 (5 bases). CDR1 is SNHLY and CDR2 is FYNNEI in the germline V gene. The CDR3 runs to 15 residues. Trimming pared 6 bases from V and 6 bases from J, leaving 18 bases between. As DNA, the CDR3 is TGTGCCAGCAGGTGGACGGTCCAGGGTACTCAGCCCCAGCATTTT. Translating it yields CASRWTVQGTQPQHF.

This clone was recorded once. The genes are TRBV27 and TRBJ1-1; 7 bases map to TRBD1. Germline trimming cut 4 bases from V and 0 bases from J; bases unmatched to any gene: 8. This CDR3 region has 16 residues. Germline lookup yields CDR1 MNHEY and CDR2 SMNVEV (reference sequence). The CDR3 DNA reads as TGTGCCAGCAGTTACAGGGGAAGATCCGTGAACACTGAAGCTTTCTTT. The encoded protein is CASSYRGRSVNTEAFF.

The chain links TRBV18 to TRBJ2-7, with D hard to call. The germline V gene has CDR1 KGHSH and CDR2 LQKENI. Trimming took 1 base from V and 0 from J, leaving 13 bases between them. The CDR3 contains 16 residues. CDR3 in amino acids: CASSPRPTRSSYEQYF. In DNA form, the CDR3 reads TGTGCCAGCTCACCACGACCCACGAGGAGCTCCTACGAGCAGTACTTC.

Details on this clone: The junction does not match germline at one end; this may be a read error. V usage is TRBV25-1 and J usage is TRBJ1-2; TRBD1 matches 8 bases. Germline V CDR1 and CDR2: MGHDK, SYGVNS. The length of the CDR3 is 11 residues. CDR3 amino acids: CASSEGAGGLF. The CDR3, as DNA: TGTGCCAGCAGTGAAGGGGCAGGGGGCCTCTTC.

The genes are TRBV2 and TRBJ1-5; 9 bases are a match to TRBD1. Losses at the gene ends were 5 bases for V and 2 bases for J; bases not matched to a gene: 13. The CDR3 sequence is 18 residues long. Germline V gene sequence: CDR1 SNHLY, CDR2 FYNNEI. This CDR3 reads CASSPGGTGLDGNQPQHF. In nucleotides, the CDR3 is TGTGCCAGCAGTCCTGGGGGGACAGGGCTTGATGGCAATCAGCCCCAGCATTTT. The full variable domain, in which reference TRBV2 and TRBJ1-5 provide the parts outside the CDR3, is EPEVTQTPSHQVTQMGQEVILRCVPISNHLYFYWYRQILGQKVEFLVSFYNNEISEKSEIFDDQFSVERPDGSNFTLKIRSTKLEDSAMYFCASSPGGTGLDGNQPQHFGDGTRLSIL.

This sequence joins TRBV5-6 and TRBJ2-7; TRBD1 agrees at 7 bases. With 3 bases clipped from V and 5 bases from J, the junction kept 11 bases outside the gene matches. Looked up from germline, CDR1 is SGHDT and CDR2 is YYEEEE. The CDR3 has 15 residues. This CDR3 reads CASSWSDRAANEQYF. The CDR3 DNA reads TGTGCCAGCAGCTGGTCCGACAGGGCGGCTAACGAGCAGTACTTC.

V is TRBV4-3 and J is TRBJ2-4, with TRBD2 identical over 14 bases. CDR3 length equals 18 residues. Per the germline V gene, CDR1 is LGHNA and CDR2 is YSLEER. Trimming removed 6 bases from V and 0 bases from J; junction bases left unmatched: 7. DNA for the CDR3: TGCGCCAGCAGTCCCGGGACTAGCGGGGGTCTAGCCAAAAACATTCAGTACTTC. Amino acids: CASSPGTSGGLAKNIQYF.